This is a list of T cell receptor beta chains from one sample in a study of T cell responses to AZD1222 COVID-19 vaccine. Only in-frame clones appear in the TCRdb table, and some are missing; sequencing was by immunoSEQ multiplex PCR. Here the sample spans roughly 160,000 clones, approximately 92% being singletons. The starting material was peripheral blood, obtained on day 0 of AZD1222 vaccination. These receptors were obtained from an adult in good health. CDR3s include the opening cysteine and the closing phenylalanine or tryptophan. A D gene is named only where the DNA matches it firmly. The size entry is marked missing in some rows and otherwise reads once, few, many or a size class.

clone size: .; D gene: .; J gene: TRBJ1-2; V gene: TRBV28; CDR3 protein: CASSLWDSGSGYTF; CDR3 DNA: TGTGCCAGCAGTTTATGGGACAGCGGTTCTGGCTACACCTTC
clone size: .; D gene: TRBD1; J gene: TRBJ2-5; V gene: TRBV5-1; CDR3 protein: CASKRGQGQETQYF; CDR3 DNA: TGCGCCAGCAAGAGGGGACAGGGTCAAGAGACCCAGTACTTC
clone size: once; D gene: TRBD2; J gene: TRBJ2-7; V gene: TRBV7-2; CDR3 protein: CASSFSRNYGRGTNYEQYF; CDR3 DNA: TGTGCCAGCAGCTTTTCAAGGAATTACGGGCGGGGGACGAACTACGAGCAGTACTTC
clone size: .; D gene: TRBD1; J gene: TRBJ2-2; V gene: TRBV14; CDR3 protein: CASSPSTVKGAIGELFF; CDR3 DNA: TGTGCCAGCAGCCCTTCAACGGTTAAGGGGGCGATCGGGGAGCTGTTTTTT
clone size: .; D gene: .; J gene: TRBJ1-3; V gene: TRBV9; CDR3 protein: CASSTSGVSGNTIYF; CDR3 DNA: TGTGCCAGCAGCACATCAGGGGTCTCTGGAAACACCATATATTTT
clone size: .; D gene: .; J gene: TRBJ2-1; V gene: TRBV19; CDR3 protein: CASSPGGLLRQFF; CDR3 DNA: TGTGCCAGTAGTCCCGGGGGGCTTTTAAGGCAGTTCTTC
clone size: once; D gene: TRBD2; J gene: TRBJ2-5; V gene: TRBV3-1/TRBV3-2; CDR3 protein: CASSQGLAGGRETQYF; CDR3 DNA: TGTGCCAGCAGCCAAGGACTAGCGGGGGGGCGGGAGACCCAGTACTTC
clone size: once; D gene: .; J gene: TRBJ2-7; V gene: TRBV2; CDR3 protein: CASTYRVPLEQYF; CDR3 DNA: TGTGCCAGCACCTACAGGGTTCCGCTCGAGCAGTACTTC
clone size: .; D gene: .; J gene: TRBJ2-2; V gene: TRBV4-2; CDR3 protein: CASSQDIWGANTGELFF; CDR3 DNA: TGTGCCAGCAGCCAAGATATCTGGGGGGCGAACACCGGGGAGCTGTTTTTT
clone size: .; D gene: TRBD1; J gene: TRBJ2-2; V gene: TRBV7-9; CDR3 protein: CASSLRDRGAGELFF; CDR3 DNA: TGTGCCAGCAGCTTAAGGGACAGGGGTGCCGGGGAGCTGTTTTTT
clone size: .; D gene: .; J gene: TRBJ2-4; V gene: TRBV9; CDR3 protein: CASSVGEENIQYF; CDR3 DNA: TGTGCCAGCAGCGTAGGAGAGGAAAACATTCAGTACTTC
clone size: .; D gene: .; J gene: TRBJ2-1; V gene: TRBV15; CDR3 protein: CATSRDPRLSYDEQFF; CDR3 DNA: TGTGCCACCAGCAGAGATCCGCGGTTGTCGTACGATGAGCAGTTCTTC
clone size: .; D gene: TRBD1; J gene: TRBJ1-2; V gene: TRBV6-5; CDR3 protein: CASSYLTGGYYGYTF; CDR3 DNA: TGTGCCAGCAGTTACTTGACAGGGGGGTACTATGGCTACACCTTC
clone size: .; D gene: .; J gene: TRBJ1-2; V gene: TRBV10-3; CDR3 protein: CAISAATEYGYTF; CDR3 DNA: TGTGCCATCAGTGCCGCGACAGAGTATGGCTACACCTTC
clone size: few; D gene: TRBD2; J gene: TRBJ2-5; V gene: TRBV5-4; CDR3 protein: CASSFRAGASKETQYF; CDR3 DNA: TGTGCCAGCAGCTTCCGAGCGGGGGCGAGTAAAGAGACCCAGTACTTC
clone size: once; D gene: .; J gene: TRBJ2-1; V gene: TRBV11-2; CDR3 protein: CASSPLRANEQFF; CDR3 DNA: TGTGCCAGCAGCCCTCTGAGGGCCAATGAGCAGTTCTTC
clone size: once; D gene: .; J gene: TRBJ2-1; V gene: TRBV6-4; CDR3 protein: CASSEWLKMGEQFF; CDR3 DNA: TGTGCCAGCAGCGAATGGCTCAAAATGGGAGAGCAGTTCTTC
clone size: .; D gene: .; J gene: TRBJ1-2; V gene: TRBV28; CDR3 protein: CASSSRRGYTF; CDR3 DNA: TGTGCCAGCAGTTCCCGACGTGGCTACACCTTC
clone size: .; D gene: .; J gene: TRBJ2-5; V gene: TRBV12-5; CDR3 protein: CASVIGGQETQYF; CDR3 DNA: TGTGCTAGTGTAATAGGGGGCCAAGAGACCCAGTACTTC
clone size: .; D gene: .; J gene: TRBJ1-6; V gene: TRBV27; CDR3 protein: CASSFRTLGAYNSPLHF; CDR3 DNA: TGTGCCAGCAGTTTTAGGACCCTGGGGGCTTATAATTCACCCCTCCACTTT
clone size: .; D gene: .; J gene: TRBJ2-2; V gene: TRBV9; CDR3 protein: CASSVPRSGELFF; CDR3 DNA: TGTGCCAGCAGCGTCCCCCGGAGCGGCGAGCTGTTTTTT
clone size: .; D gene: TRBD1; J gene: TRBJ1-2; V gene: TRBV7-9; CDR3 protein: CASSDRDRVDYGYTF; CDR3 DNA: TGTGCCAGCAGCGACCGGGACAGGGTTGACTATGGCTACACCTTC
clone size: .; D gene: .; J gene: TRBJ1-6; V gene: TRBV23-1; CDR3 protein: CASSQSVRWGGLNSPLHF; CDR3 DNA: TGCGCCAGCAGTCAATCGGTCAGGTGGGGAGGCCTAAATTCACCCCTCCACTTT
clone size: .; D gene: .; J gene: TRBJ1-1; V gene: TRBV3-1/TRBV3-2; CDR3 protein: CASSQGPRGGVGTEAFF; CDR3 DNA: TGTGCCAGCAGCCAAGGTCCGAGGGGGGGGGTCGGCACTGAAGCTTTCTTT
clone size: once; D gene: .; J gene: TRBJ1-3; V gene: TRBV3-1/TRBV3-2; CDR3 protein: CASSQFSVMGNTIYF; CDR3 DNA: TGTGCCAGCAGCCAATTTTCAGTTATGGGAAACACCATATATTTT
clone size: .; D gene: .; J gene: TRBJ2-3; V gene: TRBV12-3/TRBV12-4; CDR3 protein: CASSPRGGDTQYF; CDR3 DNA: TGTGCCAGCAGTCCTAGGGGGGGAGATACGCAGTATTTT
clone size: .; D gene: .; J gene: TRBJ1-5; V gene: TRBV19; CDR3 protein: CASSTGDLNQPQHF; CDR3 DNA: TGTGCCAGTAGTACAGGGGACCTTAATCAGCCCCAGCATTTT
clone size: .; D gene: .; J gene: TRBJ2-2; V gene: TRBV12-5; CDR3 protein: CASGRGQRANTGELFF; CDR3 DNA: TGTGCTAGTGGCCGCGGACAGAGAGCGAACACCGGGGAGCTGTTTTTT
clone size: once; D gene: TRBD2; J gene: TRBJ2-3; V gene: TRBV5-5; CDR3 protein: CASSFRAGGPDTQYF; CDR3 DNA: TGTGCCAGCAGCTTCCGCGCGGGGGGCCCAGATACGCAGTATTTT
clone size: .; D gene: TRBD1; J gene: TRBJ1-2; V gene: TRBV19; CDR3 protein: CASSIWGQGSFTYIGYTF; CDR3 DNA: TGTGCCAGTAGTATTTGGGGACAGGGGTCTTTCACCTATATTGGCTACACCTTC
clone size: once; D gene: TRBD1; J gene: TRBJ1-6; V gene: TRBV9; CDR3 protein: CASSGRTGAEPRNNSPLHF; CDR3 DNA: TGTGCCAGCAGCGGACGGACAGGGGCCGAACCAAGAAATAATTCACCCCTCCACTTT
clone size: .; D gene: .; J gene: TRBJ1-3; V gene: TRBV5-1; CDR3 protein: CASSLSGGRNTIYF; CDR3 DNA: TGCGCCAGCAGCTTGTCTGGAGGGAGAAACACCATATATTTT
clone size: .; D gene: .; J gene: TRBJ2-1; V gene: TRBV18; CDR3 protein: CASSVRADNEQFF; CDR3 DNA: TGTGCCAGCTCCGTGAGGGCTGACAATGAGCAGTTCTTC
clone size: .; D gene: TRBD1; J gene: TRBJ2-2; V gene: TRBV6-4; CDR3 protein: CASSPLGQGTTGELFF; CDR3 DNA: TGTGCCAGCAGTCCCCTCGGACAGGGGACGACCGGGGAGCTGTTTTTT
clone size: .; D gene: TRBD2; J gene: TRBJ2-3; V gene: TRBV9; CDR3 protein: CASSLSTGTSGFTDTQYF; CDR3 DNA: TGTGCCAGCAGCCTCAGTACCGGGACTAGCGGTTTTACAGATACGCAGTATTTT
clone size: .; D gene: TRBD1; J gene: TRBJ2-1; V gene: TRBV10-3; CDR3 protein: CAIRDPGQGHREQFF; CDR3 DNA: TGTGCCATCAGAGACCCGGGACAGGGTCACCGTGAGCAGTTCTTC
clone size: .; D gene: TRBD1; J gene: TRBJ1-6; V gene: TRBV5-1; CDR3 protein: CASSLEDRGNSPLHF; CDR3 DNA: TGCGCCAGCAGCTTGGAAGACAGGGGCAATTCACCCCTCCACTTT
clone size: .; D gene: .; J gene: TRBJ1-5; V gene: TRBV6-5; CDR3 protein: CASTSAGPHNQPQHF; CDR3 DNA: TGTGCCAGCACTTCTGCAGGGCCCCACAATCAGCCCCAGCATTTT
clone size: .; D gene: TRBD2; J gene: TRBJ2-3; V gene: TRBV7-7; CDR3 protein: CASSLAGGFTDTQYF; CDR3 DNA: TGTGCTAGCAGCTTAGCGGGGGGTTTCACAGATACGCAGTATTTT